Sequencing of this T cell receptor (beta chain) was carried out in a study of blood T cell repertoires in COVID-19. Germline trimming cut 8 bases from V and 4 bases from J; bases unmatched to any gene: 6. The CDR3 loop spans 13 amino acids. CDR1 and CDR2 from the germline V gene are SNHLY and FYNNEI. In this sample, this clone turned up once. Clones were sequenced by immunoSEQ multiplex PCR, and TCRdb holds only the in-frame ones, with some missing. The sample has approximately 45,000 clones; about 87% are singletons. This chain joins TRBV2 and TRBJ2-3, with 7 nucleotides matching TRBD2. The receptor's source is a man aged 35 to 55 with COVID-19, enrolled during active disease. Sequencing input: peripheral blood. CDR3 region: CASRYSGSDTQYF. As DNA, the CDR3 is TGTGCCAGCCGCTATAGCGGGTCAGATACGCAGTATTTT.